The 9 T cell receptor beta chains in this list originate from one sample, sequenced in a study of type 1 regulatory T cells. TCRdb redid the calling of the reads with MiXCR, one entry per CDR3 protein. The sample records over 55,000 distinct CDR3 sequences, around 68% being singletons. Which antigens these TCRs recognize remains unknown. Sequenced input: cultured T cells, either the whole culture or a sorted T cell fraction (not recorded which). Subset in this sample: Tr1-enriched cell product generated in vitro against host alloantigens. These receptors originate from a human donor in good health.

CDR3: CASSMGTGSSWTEAFF. In DNA form, the CDR3 reads TGTGCCAGTAGTATGGGGACAGGTTCATCATGGACTGAAGCTTTCTTT. The chain recombines TRBV19 with TRBJ1-1; 8 bases align to TRBD1. With V trimmed by 3 bases and J by 5 bases, 11 bases remained unmatched. The CDR3 totals 16 residues. CDR1 and CDR2 (germline): LNHDA, SQIVND (reference sequence).

V usage is TRBV25-1 and J usage is TRBJ2-7; 7 bases match TRBD1. CDR1 and CDR2 from the germline V gene are MGHDK and SYGVNS. J lost 1 base, V lost 4 bases, and 10 bases had no gene match. This CDR3 region has 16 residues. The CDR3 reads CASSGGQAISSYEQYF. CDR3 bases: TGTGCCAGCAGTGGTGGACAGGCCATTTCATCCTACGAGCAGTACTTC.

The CDR3 DNA reads as TGTGCCAGCAGTTTAAACAGGGGTGGAGATACGCAGTATTTT. Protein product: CASSLNRGGDTQYF. The chain recombines TRBV27 with TRBJ2-3; TRBD1 aligns across 7 bases. This CDR3 is built from 14 residues. V dropped 2 bases and J dropped 5; count of bases not matched to a gene: 4. Germline loops: CDR1 MNHEY, CDR2 SMNVEV (reference sequence).

This clonotype was seen a single time. The chain employs TRBV2 and TRBJ2-1, with D possibly being TRBD2 (5 bases). The V end was cut by 6 bases, the J end by 6 bases, with 6 bases between. The CDR3 is 11 residues long. CDR1 SNHLY and CDR2 FYNNEI come from the germline V gene. The DNA for the CDR3 is TGTGCCAGCAGGGGGAGCAATGAGCAGTTCTTC. Protein product: CASRGSNEQFF.

The chain combines TRBV28 with TRBJ1-2; TRBD1 might be the D (5 bases). The V end lost 3 bases, the J end lost 4 bases, and 15 bases lay between the germline ends. Germline V gene data show CDR1 as MDHEN and CDR2 as SYDVKM. The CDR3 covers 15 residues. This chain's CDR3 is CASSFVPGLTYGYTF. As DNA, the CDR3 is TGTGCCAGCAGTTTCGTTCCAGGGCTTACCTATGGCTACACCTTC.

The V gene is TRBV18, the J gene TRBJ2-1; D is possibly TRBD1 or TRBD2 (6 bases each). The CDR3 totals 14 residues. Germline V CDR1 and CDR2: KGHSH, LQKENI. V was trimmed by 2 bases and J by 13 bases, leaving 18 bases between them. CDR3 DNA sequence: TGTGCCAGCTCACCAGGGGGCACGGGAGCCACTCAGTTCTTC. This translates into CASSPGGTGATQFF.

Only a few counts were recorded for this clonotype. CDR3 sequence (DNA): TGTGCCAGCAGTTCGGACAGGGTCTTAAGCGGCTACACCTTC. It translates to CASSSDRVLSGYTF. The chain recombines TRBV25-1 with TRBJ1-2; 8 bases agree with TRBD1. From germline, CDR1 is MGHDK and CDR2 SYGVNS. The CDR3 is 14 residues long. The junction had 10 bases not matched to a gene; V was cut back by 5 bases and J by 8 bases.

This chain connects TRBV20-1 to TRBJ2-1; a possible D gene is TRBD1 (5 bases). Germline V gives CDR1 DFQATT, CDR2 SNEGSKA (reference sequence). The CDR3 is 14 residues long. V lost 2 bases, J lost 1 base, and 9 bases lay in between. Here the CDR3 DNA reads TGCAGTGCTAGAAGGCAGGGATCCTACAATGAGCAGTTCTTC. Protein product: CSARRQGSYNEQFF.

The J gene is TRBJ2-7, the V gene TRBV28; D ambiguous. The ends were cut back, 4 bases at V and 9 bases at J, with 25 bases in the middle. The CDR3 consists of 16 residues. Germline loops: CDR1 MDHEN, CDR2 SYDVKM. The CDR3 region has the DNA TGTGCCAGCAGTTCATTGTTCCCCTTATATGGACCTGTGCAGTACTTC. This encodes CASSSLFPLYGPVQYF.